The 20 T cell receptor beta chains below all came from one sample that was sequenced in a study of T-cell memory formation after mild COVID-19. TCRdb recomputed calls from the 5' RACE reads with MiXCR, one row per CDR3 protein. The sample has about 180,000 distinct CDR3 sequences, around 18% seen once. The sequencing sample was made of PBMCs or a T cell subset sorted from them (not recorded which). These receptors all stem from a man between 18 and 35 years old who had mild COVID-19 (a few samples of this study predate the infection). Cell type and time point are not known.

V gene TRBV7-3 combines with J gene TRBJ2-2; tentatively, D is TRBD2 (5 bases). The length of the CDR3 is 13 residues. The V gene lost 3 bases and the J gene lost 8 bases, with 10 bases spanning the gap. CDR1 is SGHTA, CDR2 FQGTGA, per germline. The CDR3 coding sequence is TGTGCCAGCAGCTTTACCGGAGGAGGGGAGCTGTTTTTT. It specifies CASSFTGGGELFF.

This clonotype was seen a few times. V is TRBV7-9 and J is TRBJ2-5; the D gene could be TRBD1 or TRBD2 (5 bases each). V shed 5 bases and J shed 4 bases, with 23 bases lying between them. CDR1 is SEHNR and CDR2 is FQNEAQ in the germline V gene (reference sequence). The CDR3 length is 17 residues. The CDR3 sequence: CASSRQAWGRGLETQYF. The CDR3, as DNA: TGTGCCAGCAGCCGCCAGGCCTGGGGTCGGGGCTTAGAGACCCAGTACTTC.

The chain employs TRBV2 and TRBJ1-5, with D possibly being TRBD1 (6 bases). CDR1 is SNHLY and CDR2 is FYNNEI in the germline V gene. The CDR3 runs 14 residues. Trimming left V 3 bases short and J 7 bases short, with 13 bases between. The CDR3 is CASSDIVRGQPQHF. The CDR3 nucleotides are TGTGCCAGCAGTGATATTGTCAGGGGCCAGCCCCAGCATTTT.

This clonotype was found a few times. The genes are TRBV7-9 and TRBJ2-4; tentative D call: TRBD1 (6 bases). Trimming took 5 bases from V and 6 from J, leaving 17 bases between them. Germline loops: CDR1 SEHNR, CDR2 FQNEAQ (reference sequence). CDR3 length equals 15 residues. In DNA, the CDR3 is TGTGCCAGCAGCCCCCGACAGGAATTGGGAAACATTCAGTACTTC. This sequence encodes CASSPRQELGNIQYF.

The V call is TRBV12-3 or TRBV12-4, the J call TRBJ1-4, with D possibly being TRBD1 (5 bases). V was pared by 6 bases and J by 8 bases, with 7 bases between. The CDR3 has 11 residues. The CDR3 bases are TGTGCCAGCAGGAACAGGGAAAAACTGTTTTTT. The encoded protein is CASRNREKLFF.

V and J are TRBV12-3 or TRBV12-4 and TRBJ1-1; 8 nucleotides align to TRBD1. The V segment lost 7 bases and the J segment 3 bases; nucleotides outside the gene matches: 4. The CDR3 length is 13 residues. The CDR3 DNA follows: TGTGCCAGCACCGTGGACAGGGACACTGAAGCTTTCTTT. This gives the protein CASTVDRDTEAFF.

The chain couples TRBV6-2 or TRBV6-3 to TRBJ1-5; D not resolved. The V gene lost 2 bases and the J gene lost 0 bases, with 5 bases spanning the gap. CDR3 length equals 14 residues. Germline CDR1 is MNHEY and CDR2 is SVGEGT. The CDR3 spells CASSYQYSNQPQHF. The CDR3, as DNA: TGTGCCAGCAGTTACCAGTATAGCAATCAGCCCCAGCATTTT.

The chain recombines TRBV5-6 with TRBJ2-4; no clear D gene. Trimming cost V 0 bases and J 2 bases, with 0 bases left between them. CDR3 length equals 12 residues. The germline V gene encodes CDR1 SGHDT and CDR2 YYEEEE. The CDR3 region is CASSLAKNIQYF. CDR3 DNA: TGTGCCAGCAGCTTGGCCAAAAACATTCAGTACTTC.

This clonotype was detected a few times. This chain uses TRBV3-1 with TRBJ1-6; D uncertain. V gave up 0 bases and J gave up 0 bases, with 12 bases separating them. Germline V gives CDR1 LGHDT, CDR2 YNNKEL (reference sequence). This CDR3 has 18 residues. CDR3: CASSQDREEISYNSPLHF. The CDR3 bases are TGTGCCAGCAGCCAAGATCGAGAGGAGATCTCCTATAATTCACCCCTCCACTTT.

In its sample, this clonotype was seen a few times. The chain recombines TRBV7-2 with TRBJ2-1; 12 bases align to TRBD2. V lost 5 bases, J lost 6 bases, and 2 bases stayed unmatched. The CDR3 is 14 amino acids. The V gene's germline CDR1 is SGHTA and CDR2 FQGNSA. CDR3 nucleotide sequence: TGTGCCAGCAGCCGGACTAGCGGGGTCAATGAGCAGTTCTTC. The encoded protein is CASSRTSGVNEQFF.

The table lists this clonotype with a few counts. V gene TRBV29-1 combines with J gene TRBJ1-2; TRBD1 aligns across 8 bases. CDR3 length: 12 amino acids. Germline CDR1 is SQVTM and CDR2 is ANQGSEA. With 8 bases clipped from V and 4 bases from J, the junction kept 6 bases outside the gene matches. In DNA form, the CDR3 reads TGCAGCTTTTCGGACAGGGTCTATGGCTACACCTTC. Translated: CSFSDRVYGYTF.

The V gene is TRBV6-2 or TRBV6-3, the J gene TRBJ2-7; D is ambiguous. From germline, CDR1 is MNHEY and CDR2 SVGEGT. This CDR3 region has 9 residues. The CDR3 loop reads CASTYEQYV. CDR3 DNA sequence: TGTGCCAGCACTTACGAGCAGTACGTC.

This clonotype was counted many times. The gene calls are TRBV28 and TRBJ1-1; no firm D call. V was cut by 7 bases and J by 0 bases, with 12 bases left in between. The CDR3 loop spans 14 amino acids. Germline V gene sequence: CDR1 MDHEN, CDR2 SYDVKM. The CDR3 is CASTFRRMNTEAFF. For the CDR3, the DNA is TGTGCCAGCACCTTCCGTAGGATGAACACTGAAGCTTTCTTT.

CDR3 nucleotides: TGTGCCAGCACCGGACAGGAGAATTCACCCCTCCACTTT. This gives the protein CASTGQENSPLHF. The chain couples TRBV2 to TRBJ1-6, with 7 bases identical to TRBD1. The V gene end was trimmed by 7 bases and the J gene end by 7 bases; junction bases not matched to a gene: 4. Looked up from germline, CDR1 is SNHLY and CDR2 is FYNNEI. The CDR3 contains 13 residues.

The chain links TRBV20-1 to TRBJ2-1; TRBD2 matches 8 bases. There are 13 residues in the CDR3. V lost 8 bases, J lost 3 bases, and 6 bases stayed unmatched. The germline gives CDR1 DFQATT, CDR2 SNEGSKA (reference sequence). CDR3 sequence: CSLSGGHYNEQFF. CDR3 in DNA: TGCAGTCTCAGCGGGGGACACTACAATGAGCAGTTCTTC.

The chain carries TRBV20-1 and TRBJ1-5, with no clear D. Germline CDR1 reads DFQATT; CDR2 reads SNEGSKA (reference sequence). Trimming left V 3 bases short and J 6 bases short, with 9 bases between. The CDR3 has 12 amino acids. CDR3: CSASPAIQPQHF. The DNA of the CDR3 is TGCAGTGCTAGCCCAGCGATTCAGCCCCAGCATTTT.

The chain joins TRBV7-9 to TRBJ2-5; TRBD2 matches at 7 bases. V gave up 7 bases and J gave up 7 bases; unmatched junction bases: 12. This CDR3 contains 14 residues. CDR1 is SEHNR, CDR2 FQNEAQ, per germline (reference sequence). This chain's CDR3 is CASKNSGAAGTQYF. In DNA, the CDR3 is TGTGCCAGCAAGAACAGCGGGGCCGCAGGGACCCAGTACTTC.

V and J are TRBV12-3 or TRBV12-4 and TRBJ1-4; no clear D. The V gene lost 2 bases and the J gene lost 8 bases, with 12 bases spanning the gap. The CDR3 loop spans 14 amino acids. CDR3 protein: CASSLRDGGEKLFF. DNA of the CDR3: TGTGCCAGCAGTTTAAGAGATGGCGGAGAAAAACTGTTTTTT.

The chain uses TRBV7-2 and TRBJ2-2; the D gene is possibly TRBD1 (5 bases). The CDR3 spans 15 residues. Germline CDR1 and CDR2: SGHTA and FQGNSA. With 2 bases removed from V and 4 bases from J, the gap between germline ends came to 11 bases. CDR3 in amino acids: CASSLNQGSTGELFF. The CDR3 DNA reads as TGTGCCAGCAGCTTAAATCAGGGTTCCACCGGGGAGCTGTTTTTT.

CDR3 in amino acids: CASSLGTGPYEQYV. As DNA, the CDR3 is TGTGCCAGCAGCTTAGGGACAGGGCCCTACGAGCAGTACGTC. V and J are TRBV7-9 and TRBJ2-7; 8 bases are shared with TRBD1. The CDR3 runs to 14 residues. Germline V CDR1 and CDR2: SEHNR, FQNEAQ (reference sequence). J gave up 2 bases and V 1 base, and 1 base lay outside the gene matches.